This passage covers 3 T cell receptor beta chains from one sample sequenced in a study of T cell changes during pregnancy in multiple sclerosis. TCRdb's copy holds only in-frame clones and misses some; the assay was immunoSEQ multiplex PCR. This sample has just over 30,000 clones, with about nine tenths found just once. This material consisted of CD8+ T cells from peripheral blood mononuclear cells, taken in the second trimester of pregnancy. The receptors derive from a female donor with multiple sclerosis, enrolled in a pregnancy study.

The CDR3 region is CSTLGQVNEQFF. CDR3 DNA sequence: TGCAGCACCCTGGGACAGGTCAATGAGCAGTTCTTC. The genes are TRBV29-1 and TRBJ2-1; 8 nucleotides align to TRBD1. Trimming removed 8 bases from V and 6 bases from J; junction bases left unmatched: 6. Germline lookup yields CDR1 SQVTM and CDR2 ANQGSEA. This CDR3 has 12 amino acids.

V is TRBV13 and J is TRBJ2-1; TRBD1 is a possible D gene (5 bases). Between the trimmed V and J ends, which lost 0 bases and 2 bases, there was a span of 8 bases. From germline, CDR1 is PRHDT and CDR2 FYEKMQ (reference sequence). This CDR3 spans 15 amino acids. The CDR3 reads CASSLGQGAYNEQFF. The CDR3 coding sequence is TGTGCCAGCAGCTTAGGGCAGGGTGCCTACAATGAGCAGTTCTTC. Together with reference TRBV13 and TRBJ2-1, the CDR3 gives the full variable domain: AAGVIQSPRHLIKEKRETATLKCYPIPRHDTVYWYQQGPGQDPQFLISFYEKMQSDKGSIPDRFSAQQFSDYHSELNMSSLELGDSALYFCASSLGQGAYNEQFFGPGTRLTVL.

CDR3 region: CASNPTGYYEQYF. Written as DNA, the CDR3 is TGTGCCAGCAATCCTACAGGATACTACGAGCAGTACTTC. This chain links TRBV28 with TRBJ2-7; possible D gene TRBD1, 5 bases. The germline V gene has CDR1 MDHEN and CDR2 SYDVKM. V lost 7 bases and J lost 3, with 13 bases in between. The CDR3 is 13 residues long.